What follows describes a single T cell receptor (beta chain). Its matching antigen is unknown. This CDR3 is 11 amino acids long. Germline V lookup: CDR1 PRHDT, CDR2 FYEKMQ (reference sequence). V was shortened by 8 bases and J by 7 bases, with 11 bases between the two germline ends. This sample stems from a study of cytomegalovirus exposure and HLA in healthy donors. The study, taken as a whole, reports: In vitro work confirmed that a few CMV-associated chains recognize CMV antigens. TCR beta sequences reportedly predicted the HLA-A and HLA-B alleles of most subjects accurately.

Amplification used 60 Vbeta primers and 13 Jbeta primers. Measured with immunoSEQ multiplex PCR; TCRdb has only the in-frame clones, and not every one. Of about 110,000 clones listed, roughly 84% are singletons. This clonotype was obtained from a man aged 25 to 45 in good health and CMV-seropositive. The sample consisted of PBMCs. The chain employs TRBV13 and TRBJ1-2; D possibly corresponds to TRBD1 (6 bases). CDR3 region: CASGSRGGYTF. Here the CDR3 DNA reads TGTGCCAGCGGTAGCAGGGGTGGCTACACCTTC.